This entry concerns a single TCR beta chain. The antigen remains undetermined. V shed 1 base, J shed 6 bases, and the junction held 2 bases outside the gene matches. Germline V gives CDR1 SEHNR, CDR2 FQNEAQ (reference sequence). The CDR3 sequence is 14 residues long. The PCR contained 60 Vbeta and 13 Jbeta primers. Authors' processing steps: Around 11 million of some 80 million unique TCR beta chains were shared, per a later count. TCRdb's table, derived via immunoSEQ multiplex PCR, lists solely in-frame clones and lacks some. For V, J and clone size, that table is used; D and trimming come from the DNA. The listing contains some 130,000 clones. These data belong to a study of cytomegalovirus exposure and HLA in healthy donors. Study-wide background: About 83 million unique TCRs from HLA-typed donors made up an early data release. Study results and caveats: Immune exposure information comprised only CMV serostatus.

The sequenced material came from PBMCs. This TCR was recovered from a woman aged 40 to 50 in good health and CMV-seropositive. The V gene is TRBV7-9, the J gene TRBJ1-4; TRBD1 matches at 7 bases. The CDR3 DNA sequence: TGTGCCAGCAGCTTAGTTACAGGGGATGAAAAACTGTTTTTT. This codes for CASSLVTGDEKLFF. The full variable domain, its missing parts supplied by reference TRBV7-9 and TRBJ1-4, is DTGVSQNPRHKITKRGQNVTFRCDPISEHNRLYWYRQTLGQGPEFLTYFQNEAQLEKSRLLSDRFSAERPKGSFSTLEIQRTEQGDSAMYLCASSLVTGDEKLFFGSGTQLSVL.